This T cell receptor (beta chain) was recorded in a study of OX40 agonist ivuxolimab in advanced cancers. The method was immunoSEQ multiplex PCR; TCRdb's version includes in-frame clones alone and lacks a portion of them. The sample yields about 110,000 clones, more than 85% seen once. Only one count was recorded for this clone. The CDR3 contains 19 residues. This rearrangement joins TRBV21-1 to TRBJ1-6. TRBV21-1 is a listed pseudogene. Sequencing used CD4+ or CD8+ T cells sorted from blood, obtained in a trial of the OX40 agonist ivuxolimab. This clonotype was sampled from an adult with an advanced solid tumor such as melanoma, head and neck, liver or kidney cancer. CDR3 in DNA: TGTGCCAGCAAAGAGACGGGACGGAAAACCAGCTCCTATAATTCACCCCTCCACTTT. Amino acids: CASKETGRKTSSYNSPLHF.